This T cell receptor beta chain is drawn from a study of regulatory T cells in long-lasting Graves disease. This clonotype was picked up many times. Losses at the gene ends were 0 bases for V and 5 bases for J; bases not matched to a gene: 13. The CDR3 consists of 19 residues. The germline V gene has CDR1 LGHNA and CDR2 YSLEER. Time point here: newly diagnosed GD, antithyroid drugs for less than 3 months. Following extraction of RNA from PBMCs, that RNA was used to make the TCR library. With iRepertoire HTBI primers and Arm-PCR of CDR3 regions, TCR beta libraries were built. MiXCR, run by TCRdb on the multiplex PCR reads, gives a single entry per CDR3 protein. This sample has under 500,000 distinct CDR3 sequences, with around 17% found just once. These data also featured in a second study, about T cells in Graves' hyperthyroidism and ophthalmopathy.

This TCR was sampled from a woman aged 25 to 39 with Graves disease. The chain joins TRBV4-3 to TRBJ2-1; TRBD2 matches 10 bases. The specimen comprised peripheral blood mononuclear cells (PBMCs), sampled at new diagnosis, from a patient treated with antithyroid drugs. Written as DNA, the CDR3 is TGCGCCAGCAGCCAAGATGCGGGGGGAGGACTAGCGGATAACAATGAGCAGTTCTTC. This sequence encodes CASSQDAGGGLADNNEQFF.